Listed below are T cell receptor beta chains from one sample, sequenced in a study of T-cell memory formation after mild COVID-19. TCRdb recomputed calls from the 5' RACE reads with MiXCR, one row per CDR3 protein. The sample has a few hundred thousand distinct CDR3 sequences; 8% to 9.5% are singletons. Sequenced input: PBMCs or a T cell subset sorted from them (not recorded which). The receptors here all came from a man younger than 30 who had mild COVID-19 (a few samples of this study predate the infection). Cell type and time point are not known. CDR3s include the opening cysteine and the closing phenylalanine or tryptophan.

v_call	j_call	cdr3_aa
TRBV2	TRBJ2-5	CASSLTSGPVGKETQYF
TRBV18	TRBJ2-3	CASSPGVRDTQYF
TRBV5-1	TRBJ1-2	CASSLSDRDYPYGYTF
TRBV29-1	TRBJ2-3	CSAPWQSTDTQYF
TRBV3-1	TRBJ1-5	CASSPSSSNQPQHF
TRBV20-1	TRBJ2-1	CSASRGKDEQFF
TRBV12-3/TRBV12-4	TRBJ2-2	CASSASIGVTGELFF
TRBV3-1	TRBJ2-1	CASSQAYSGGNEQFF
TRBV18	TRBJ2-5	CASSPSPGLQETQYF
TRBV27	TRBJ2-7	CASSYADLSYEQYF
TRBV5-1	TRBJ1-6	CASSQGAFDSPLHF
TRBV6-6	TRBJ2-1	CASSSMDSEQFF
TRBV5-1	TRBJ1-2	CASSSAGGNYGYTF
TRBV5-4	TRBJ2-3	CASHRGTDTQYF
TRBV11-2	TRBJ2-5	CASSFRGAETQYF
TRBV11-2	TRBJ1-5	CASSLGRGFSNQPQHF
TRBV11-2	TRBJ2-7	CASSRDSSYEQYF
TRBV9	TRBJ1-6	CASSVGTNSPLHF
TRBV12-3/TRBV12-4	TRBJ2-3	CASSLVRPPADTQYF
TRBV12-3/TRBV12-4	TRBJ2-1	CASSFPPGLADNEQFF
TRBV7-2	TRBJ2-5	CASSLGFGDQYF
TRBV6-1	TRBJ2-3	CASSAPPEGQTRTDTQYF
TRBV4-1	TRBJ2-1	CASSQGITSYNEQFF
TRBV7-9	TRBJ1-2	CASYHEGQGSGYTF
TRBV7-6	TRBJ2-3	CASSLPSGADTQYF
TRBV4-1	TRBJ2-2	CASSSTGIPGELFF
TRBV19	TRBJ2-1	CASRGRGYNEQFF
TRBV28	TRBJ1-1	CASSRQGVDTEAFF
TRBV2	TRBJ2-3	CASSGIAGATSTDTQYF
TRBV20-1	TRBJ2-7	CSARDPRQVAYEQYF
TRBV7-8	TRBJ2-7	CASSFWGGRNYEQYF